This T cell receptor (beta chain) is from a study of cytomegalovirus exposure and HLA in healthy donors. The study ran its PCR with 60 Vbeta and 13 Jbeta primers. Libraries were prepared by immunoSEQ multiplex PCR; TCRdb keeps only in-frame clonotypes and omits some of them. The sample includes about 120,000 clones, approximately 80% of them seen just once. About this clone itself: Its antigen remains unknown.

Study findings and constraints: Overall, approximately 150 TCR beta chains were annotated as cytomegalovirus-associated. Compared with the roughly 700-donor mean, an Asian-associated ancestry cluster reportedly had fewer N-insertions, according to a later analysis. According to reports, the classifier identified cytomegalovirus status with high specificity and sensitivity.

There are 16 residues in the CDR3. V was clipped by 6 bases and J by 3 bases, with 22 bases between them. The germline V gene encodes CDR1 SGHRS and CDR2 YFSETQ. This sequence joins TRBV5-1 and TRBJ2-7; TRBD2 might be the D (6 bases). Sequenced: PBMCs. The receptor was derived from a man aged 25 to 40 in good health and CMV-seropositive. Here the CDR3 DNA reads TGCGCCAGCACCCTGATGGGAGGAACCGCGGGCTACGAGCAGTACTTC. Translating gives CASTLMGGTAGYEQYF. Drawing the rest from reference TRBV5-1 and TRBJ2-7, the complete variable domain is KAGVTQTPRYLIKTRGQQVTLSCSPISGHRSVSWYQQTPGQGLQFLFEYFSETQRNKGNFPGRFSGRQFSNSRSEMNVSTLELGDSALYLCASTLMGGTAGYEQYFGPGTRLTVT.